These T cell receptor beta chains were read from a single sample in a study of blood T cells in healthy people across ages. TCRdb itself ran the 5' RACE reads through MiXCR, one entry per CDR3 protein. The sample holds about 1.6 million distinct CDR3 sequences, about 31% seen once. The material sequenced was blood. These receptors were taken from a woman aged 25-40 years in good health. The CDR3 runs from the conserved cysteine through the conserved F or W. D genes are given only for firm matches. Clone size, where shown, is once, few, many, or a class for clones that have expanded.

j_gene,d_gene,v_gene,abundance,CDR3aa,CDR3nt
TRBJ2-1,TRBD2,TRBV7-8,few,CASSSLAGGNEQFF,TGTGCCAGCAGCTCACTAGCGGGAGGCAATGAGCAGTTCTTC
TRBJ2-4,TRBD1,TRBV29-1,NA,CSAERTGDPKNIQYF,TGCAGCGCAGAACGAACAGGGGATCCCAAAAACATTCAGTACTTC
TRBJ2-1,NA,TRBV4-1,NA,CASSPHPKGSYNEQFF,TGCGCCAGCAGCCCGCACCCCAAGGGCAGTTACAATGAGCAGTTCTTC
TRBJ1-1,NA,TRBV29-1,many,CSVERRMNTEAFF,TGCAGCGTCGAACGGAGAATGAACACTGAAGCTTTCTTT
TRBJ1-2,NA,TRBV6-5,NA,CASRQRTTGQKGYTF,TGTGCCAGCAGACAAAGAACGACGGGACAAAAGGGCTACACCTTC
TRBJ2-3,TRBD2,TRBV7-8,few,CACSLGLAEERTDTQYF,TGTGCCTGCAGCCTGGGACTAGCGGAGGAAAGAACAGATACGCAGTATTTT
TRBJ2-5,TRBD2,TRBV4-1,many,CASSHAWLAGEDQYF,TGCGCCAGCAGCCATGCGTGGCTAGCGGGGGAGGACCAGTACTTC
TRBJ2-1,TRBD2,TRBV20-1,NA,CSARDSQTSGIGNEQFF,TGCAGTGCTAGAGATTCCCAGACTAGCGGGATAGGCAATGAGCAGTTCTTC
TRBJ2-2,TRBD2,TRBV30,NA,CAWTGLAGAANTGELFF,TGTGCCTGGACGGGACTAGCGGGAGCCGCGAACACCGGGGAGCTGTTTTTT
TRBJ2-1,NA,TRBV5-8,NA,CASSLQLGEQFF,TGTGCCAGCAGCTTGCAGTTAGGTGAGCAGTTCTTC
TRBJ2-4,TRBD1,TRBV20-1,NA,CSASGTGAGKNIQYF,TGCAGTGCTAGCGGAACAGGGGCGGGCAAAAACATTCAGTACTTC
TRBJ1-5,NA,TRBV12-3/TRBV12-4,NA,CASAGEGTQPQHF,TGTGCCAGCGCTGGGGAGGGAACTCAGCCCCAGCATTTT
TRBJ1-6,NA,TRBV2,NA,CANSDTENSPLHF,TGTGCCAACAGTGATACGGAGAATTCACCCCTCCACTTT
TRBJ2-2,NA,TRBV6-6,NA,CASSTLTNTGELFF,TGTGCCAGCAGTACCCTGACAAACACCGGGGAGCTGTTTTTT
TRBJ2-7,TRBD2,TRBV19,NA,CASSIPGRGTTKQYF,TGTGCCAGTAGTATACCCGGGCGGGGGACTACAAAGCAGTACTTC
TRBJ1-4,TRBD1,TRBV29-1,NA,CSVRDSPSEKLFF,TGCAGCGTTCGGGACAGTCCTTCCGAAAAACTGTTTTTT
TRBJ1-5,NA,TRBV29-1,NA,CSADSGTLGQPQHF,TGCAGCGCGGACTCGGGGACGCTGGGTCAGCCCCAGCATTTT
TRBJ2-3,TRBD2,TRBV12-3/TRBV12-4,NA,CASSPGTSGYADTQYF,TGTGCCAGCAGTCCTGGGACTAGCGGGTACGCAGATACGCAATATTTT
TRBJ2-7,TRBD1,TRBV7-8,NA,CASSIPTGGEYEQYF,TGTGCCAGCAGCATACCGACAGGGGGGGAGTACGAGCAGTACTTC
TRBJ2-5,TRBD2,TRBV20-1,few,CSAVPHLAAQETQYF,TGCAGTGCTGTCCCGCACCTAGCGGCGCAAGAGACCCAGTACTTC
TRBJ2-1,NA,TRBV6-1,few,CANRDSPRGLHYNEQFF,TGTGCCAACCGGGACAGCCCGAGGGGACTACATTACAATGAGCAGTTCTTC
TRBJ2-1,TRBD2,TRBV20-1,NA,CSVKGSSGSGEQFF,TGCAGTGTCAAGGGCTCTAGCGGGAGCGGTGAGCAGTTCTTC
TRBJ2-7,NA,TRBV5-6,NA,CASSLRLGPSRTYEQYF,TGTGCCAGCAGCCTAAGGCTCGGACCGTCCCGGACCTACGAGCAGTACTTC
TRBJ2-7,TRBD1,TRBV3-1,NA,CASSLRDAGTVFSYEQYF,TGTGCCAGCAGTCTCCGAGACGCCGGGACAGTGTTCTCCTACGAGCAGTACTTC
TRBJ2-5,NA,TRBV4-2,few,CASSQVGDTPGTQYF,TGTGCCAGCAGCCAAGTTGGTGATACCCCCGGGACCCAGTACTTC